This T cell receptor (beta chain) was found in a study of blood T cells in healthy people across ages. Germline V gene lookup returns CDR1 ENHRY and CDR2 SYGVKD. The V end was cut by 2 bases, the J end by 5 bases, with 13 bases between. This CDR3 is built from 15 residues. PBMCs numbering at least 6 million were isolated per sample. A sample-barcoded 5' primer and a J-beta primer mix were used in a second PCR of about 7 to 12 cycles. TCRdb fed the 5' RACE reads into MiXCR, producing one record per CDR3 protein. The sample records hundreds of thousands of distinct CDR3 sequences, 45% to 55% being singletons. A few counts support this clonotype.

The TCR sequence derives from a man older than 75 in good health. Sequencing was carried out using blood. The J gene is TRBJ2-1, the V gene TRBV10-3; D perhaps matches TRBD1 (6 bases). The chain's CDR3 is CAISETGTPNNEQFF. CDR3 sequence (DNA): TGTGCCATCAGTGAGACAGGGACCCCCAACAATGAGCAGTTCTTC.